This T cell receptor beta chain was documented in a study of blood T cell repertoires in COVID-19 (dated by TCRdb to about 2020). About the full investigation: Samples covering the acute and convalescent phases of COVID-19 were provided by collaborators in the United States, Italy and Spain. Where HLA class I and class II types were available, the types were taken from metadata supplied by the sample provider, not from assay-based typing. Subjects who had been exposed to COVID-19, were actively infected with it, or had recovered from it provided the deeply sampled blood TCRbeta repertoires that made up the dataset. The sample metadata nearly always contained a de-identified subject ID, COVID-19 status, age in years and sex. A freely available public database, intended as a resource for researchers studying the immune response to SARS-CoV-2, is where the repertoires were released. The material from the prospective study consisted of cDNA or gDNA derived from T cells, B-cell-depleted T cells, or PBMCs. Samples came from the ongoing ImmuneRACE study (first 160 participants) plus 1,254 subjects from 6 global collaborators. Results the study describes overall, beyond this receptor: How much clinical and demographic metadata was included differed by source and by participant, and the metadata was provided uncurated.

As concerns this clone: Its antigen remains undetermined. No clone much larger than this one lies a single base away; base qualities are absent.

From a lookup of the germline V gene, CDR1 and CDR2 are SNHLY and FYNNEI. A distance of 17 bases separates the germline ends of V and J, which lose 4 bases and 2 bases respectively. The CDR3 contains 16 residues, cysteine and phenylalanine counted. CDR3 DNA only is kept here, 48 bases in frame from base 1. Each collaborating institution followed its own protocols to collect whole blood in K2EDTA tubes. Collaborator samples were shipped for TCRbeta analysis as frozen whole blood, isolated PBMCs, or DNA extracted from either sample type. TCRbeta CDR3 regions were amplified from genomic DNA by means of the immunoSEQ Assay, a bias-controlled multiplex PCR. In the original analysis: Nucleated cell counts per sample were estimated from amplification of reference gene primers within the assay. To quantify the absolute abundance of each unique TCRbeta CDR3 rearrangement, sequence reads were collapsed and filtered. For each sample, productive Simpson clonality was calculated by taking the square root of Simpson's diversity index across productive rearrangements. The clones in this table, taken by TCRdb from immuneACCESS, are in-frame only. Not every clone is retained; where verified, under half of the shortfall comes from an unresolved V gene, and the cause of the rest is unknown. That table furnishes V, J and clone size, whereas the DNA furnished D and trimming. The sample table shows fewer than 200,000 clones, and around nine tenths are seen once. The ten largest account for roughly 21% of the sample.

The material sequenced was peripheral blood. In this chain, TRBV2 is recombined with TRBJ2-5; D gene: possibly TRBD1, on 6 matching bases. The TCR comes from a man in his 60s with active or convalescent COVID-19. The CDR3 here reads CASSVDPTGTQETQYF. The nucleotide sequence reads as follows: TGTGCCAGCAGTGTGGATCCGACAGGCACACAAGAGACCCAGTACTTC. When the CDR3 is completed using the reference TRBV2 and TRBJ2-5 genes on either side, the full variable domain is EPEVTQTPSHQVTQMGQEVILRCVPISNHLYFYWYRQILGQKVEFLVSFYNNEISEKSEIFDDQFSVERPDGSNFTLKIRSTKLEDSAMYFCASSVDPTGTQETQYFGPGTRLLVL.